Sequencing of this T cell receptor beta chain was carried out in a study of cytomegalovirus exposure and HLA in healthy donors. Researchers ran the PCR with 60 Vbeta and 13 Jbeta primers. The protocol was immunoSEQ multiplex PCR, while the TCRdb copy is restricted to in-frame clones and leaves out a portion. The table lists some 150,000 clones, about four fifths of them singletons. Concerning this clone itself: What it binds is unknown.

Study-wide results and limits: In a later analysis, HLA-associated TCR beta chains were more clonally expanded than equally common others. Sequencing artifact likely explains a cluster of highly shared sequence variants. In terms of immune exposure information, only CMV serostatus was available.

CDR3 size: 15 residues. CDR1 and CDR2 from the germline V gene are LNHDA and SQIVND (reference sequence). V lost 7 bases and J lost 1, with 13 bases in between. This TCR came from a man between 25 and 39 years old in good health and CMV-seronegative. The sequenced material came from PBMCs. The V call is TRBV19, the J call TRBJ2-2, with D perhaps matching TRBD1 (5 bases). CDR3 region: CASKQGQQNTGELFF. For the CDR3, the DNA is TGTGCCAGTAAGCAAGGACAACAGAACACCGGGGAGCTGTTTTTT.